A single T cell receptor (beta chain) is shown here with its context. This sample is part of a study of blood T cell repertoires in COVID-19. Study-wide context: COVID-19 samples, acute and convalescent, were from the United States, Italy and Spain. Sample material is recorded as cDNA or gDNA derived from T cells, B-cell-depleted T cells, or PBMCs.

V was pared by 4 bases and J by 2 bases, with 15 bases between. Germline CDR1 and CDR2: SQVTM and ANQGSEA. The CDR3 spans 14 residues. In the original processing: Amplification of reference gene primers was used by the study to estimate nucleated cell counts. TCRdb keeps only in-frame clones here, not all; method: immunoSEQ multiplex PCR. V, J and clone size reflect that table, while D and trimming were determined from the DNA. In the table there are 55,000 to 80,000 clones, around four fifths of which are singletons. The chain links TRBV29-1 to TRBJ2-7; maybe TRBD2 (5 bases). The sequenced material came from peripheral blood. The origin of this receptor is a woman older than 75 with acute or convalescent COVID-19. CDR3 DNA sequence: TGCAGCGTTGCCAAGACCGGGAACACCTACGAGCAGTACTTC. This encodes CSVAKTGNTYEQYF.